This T cell receptor beta chain was profiled in a study of human T cells and chemical hapten exposure. Whole-study context: A patient group, mainly female, showed alopecia areata, totalis or universalis.

Study conclusions and caveats: PT1 expanded TCR numbers tracked positively with patch test score.

V was trimmed by 2 bases and J by 5 bases, leaving 6 bases between them. This CDR3 comprises 11 residues. Germline V lookup: CDR1 SQVTM, CDR2 ANQGSEA. The time point: pre-sensitization, week 0. Treatment described: therapeutic diphenylcyclopropenone sensitization with weekly scalp DPC. Every patch test was put on after a blood sample was taken. This clonotype appeared a few times. The antigen remains unidentified. TCRdb used MiXCR to reprocess the RACE reads, holding one entry per CDR3 protein. The repertoire includes about 80,000 distinct CDR3 sequences, less than 15% of them detected once, and about 4.9% sits in the top ten.

This TCR derives from a woman between 50 and 59 years old with alopecia areata. Some clones in this sample may be carry-over from other donors' samples. The sample here was whole blood, taken in connection with sensitization to the hapten diphenylcyclopropenone (DPC). J is TRBJ1-2 and V is TRBV29-1; D uncertain. CDR3 loop: CSVETDYGYTF. In DNA form, the CDR3 reads TGCAGCGTTGAAACCGATTATGGCTACACCTTC.